This T cell receptor beta chain was obtained from a study of T cell responses to AZD1222 COVID-19 vaccine. Germline CDR1 MGHRA, CDR2 YSYEKL. V was pared by 4 bases and J by 4 bases, with 3 bases of the junction left unmatched. The CDR3 totals 13 residues. This clone was seen only once. Antigen unknown. Study outcomes and limitations: All repertoire sampling was performed exclusively after the peak T cell response.

The assay was immunoSEQ multiplex PCR, and TCRdb's table has in-frame clones only and misses some. The sample records 100,000 to 150,000 clones, 92% being singletons. The TCR comes from an adult in good health. The source was peripheral blood, collected on day 0 of AZD1222 vaccination. This chain joins TRBV4-1 and TRBJ1-2; 7 bases are a match to TRBD1. The CDR3 bases are TGCGCCAGCAGCCCGGGACAGACCTATGGCTACACCTTC. It is translated as CASSPGQTYGYTF.